This entry lists 19 T cell receptor beta chains sequenced from one sample in a study of cytomegalovirus exposure and HLA in healthy donors. Primers: 60 Vbeta forward and 13 Jbeta reverse. The table came from immunoSEQ multiplex PCR; TCRdb's copy has only in-frame clones and leaves some out. The sample consists of fewer than 150,000 clones, 80% of them appearing once. The sequenced material came from PBMCs. These receptors were obtained from a middle-aged man in good health and CMV-seronegative.

The chain uses TRBV7-2 and TRBJ2-2; weak D call: TRBD1 (6 bases). Per germline, CDR1 SGHTA and CDR2 FQGNSA. CDR3 size: 15 residues. Between the trimmed V and J ends, which lost 1 base and 4 bases, there was a span of 10 bases. The chain's CDR3 is CASSLVGTPTGELFF. DNA of the CDR3: TGTGCCAGCAGCTTAGTTGGGACACCCACCGGGGAGCTGTTTTTT.

The CDR3 protein is CASSFPPFDRSQETQYF. CDR3 in DNA: TGTGCCAGCAGTTTCCCCCCGTTCGACAGGTCCCAAGAGACCCAGTACTTC. The rearrangement links TRBV28 to TRBJ2-5, with D possibly matching TRBD1 (6 bases). Germline lookup yields CDR1 MDHEN and CDR2 SYDVKM. The length of the CDR3 is 17 residues. The V end was cut by 3 bases, the J end by 1 base, with 18 bases between. Full variable domain (remainder filled in from reference TRBV28 and TRBJ2-5): DVKVTQSSRYLVKRTGEKVFLECVQDMDHENMFWYRQDPGLGLRLIYFSYDVKMKEKGDIPEGYSVSREKKERFSLILESASTNQTSMYLCASSFPPFDRSQETQYFGPGTRLLVL.

The V gene is TRBV5-6, the J gene TRBJ1-1; D remains ambiguous. The ends were cut back, 0 bases at V and 2 bases at J, with 11 bases in the middle. CDR1 and CDR2 (germline): SGHDT, YYEEEE. The CDR3 is 15 amino acids. The CDR3 is CASSLAPGGNTEAFF. The DNA of the CDR3 is TGTGCCAGCAGCTTGGCCCCGGGAGGTAACACTGAAGCTTTCTTT.

The chain is built from TRBV18 and TRBJ2-7; TRBD1 matches 7 bases. Germline values: CDR1 KGHSH, CDR2 LQKENI. The CDR3 consists of 15 residues. With 4 bases clipped from V and 0 bases from J, the junction kept 6 bases outside the gene matches. DNA for the CDR3: TGTGCCAGCTCACAACCGGGACAGCACTCCTACGAGCAGTACTTC. Translation gives CASSQPGQHSYEQYF.

This chain joins TRBV7-2 and TRBJ2-1, with a weak D call TRBD1 (5 bases). The CDR3 consists of 14 residues. Trimming took off 5 bases at V and 10 bases at J, with 18 bases between the two ends. In germline, CDR1 is SGHTA, CDR2 FQGNSA. CDR3 bases: TGTGCCAGCAGCCCCATATACCTAGGGGTCGAGCAGTTCTTC. It codes for CASSPIYLGVEQFF.

V usage is TRBV19 and J usage is TRBJ2-1; TRBD2 matches 7 bases. The CDR3 loop spans 16 amino acids. Germline CDR1 and CDR2: LNHDA and SQIVND (reference sequence). V shed 5 bases and J 1 base; nucleotides not matched to a gene: 8. The CDR3 sequence is CASSHGGRGSYNEQFF. CDR3 DNA sequence: TGTGCCAGTAGTCACGGCGGGAGAGGGTCCTACAATGAGCAGTTCTTC.

The chain recombines TRBV4-2 with TRBJ2-3; no definite D call. The CDR3 sequence is 17 residues long. Germline CDR1 LGHNA, CDR2 YNFKEQ. The V end was cut by 0 bases, the J end by 0 bases, with 13 bases between. The CDR3 reads CASSQDRPGTSTDTQYF. As DNA, the CDR3 is TGTGCCAGCAGCCAAGATAGGCCGGGTACTAGCACAGATACGCAGTATTTT.

J is TRBJ1-1 and V is TRBV9, with D perhaps matching TRBD1 (5 bases). CDR3 length: 15 amino acids. V shed 0 bases and J shed 1 base, with 10 bases lying between them. Germline CDR1 is SGDLS and CDR2 is YYNGEE. The CDR3 loop reads CASSVGRARNTEAFF. CDR3 in DNA: TGTGCCAGCAGCGTAGGCAGGGCTCGGAACACTGAAGCTTTCTTT.

The chain joins TRBV7-2 to TRBJ2-5; D ambiguous. Trimming cost V 5 bases and J 1 base, with 14 bases left between them. The CDR3 totals 15 residues. Germline-derived CDR1 and CDR2 are SGHTA and FQGNSA. The CDR3 here is CASSPQPNSQETQYF. The CDR3, as DNA: TGTGCCAGCAGCCCTCAACCTAACAGCCAAGAGACCCAGTACTTC.

Comment on this clone: A junction boundary mismatches the germline segment, possibly from a read error. The chain combines TRBV18 with TRBJ1-1; maybe TRBD1 (5 bases). This CDR3 contains 14 residues. Per the germline V gene, CDR1 is KGHSH and CDR2 is LQKENI. The CDR3 bases are TGTGCCAGCTCGTCTCTAGAGGGACTGAGTGAATCTTTCTTT. Amino acid sequence: CASSSLEGLSESFF.

This clone was observed a handful of times. The chain couples TRBV18 to TRBJ2-3; 10 bases are shared with TRBD1. Germline CDR1 and CDR2: KGHSH and LQKENI. There are 16 residues in the CDR3. Trimming removed 8 bases from V and 2 bases from J; junction bases left unmatched: 10. CDR3 in amino acids: CASPRGTGVNTDTQYF. CDR3 coding DNA: TGTGCCAGCCCAAGAGGGACAGGGGTGAACACAGATACGCAGTATTTT.

This sequence joins TRBV2 and TRBJ2-3; 8 nucleotides match TRBD1. CDR3 length equals 14 residues. Trimming took 3 bases from V and 3 from J; bases not matched to a gene: 2. CDR1 and CDR2 from the germline V gene are SNHLY and FYNNEI. CDR3 DNA sequence: TGTGCCAGCAGTGATAGGACAGGGACAGATACGCAGTATTTT. It specifies CASSDRTGTDTQYF.

This clone occurred a few times. The V and J genes are TRBV5-1 and TRBJ1-3; 9 bases are a match to TRBD1. The CDR3 totals 17 residues. Per the germline V gene, CDR1 is SGHRS and CDR2 is YFSETQ. The ends lost 4 bases at V and 3 bases at J; junction bases unmatched: 11. CDR3 bases: TGCGCCAGCAGCCTGGATCCACAGGGGGCGCTTGGAAACACCATATATTTT. This translates into CASSLDPQGALGNTIYF.

This clone came up a few times. This chain uses TRBV9 with TRBJ2-1, with D possibly TRBD2 on 5 matching bases. Germline CDR1 SGDLS, CDR2 YYNGEE. The CDR3 is 14 amino acids. The germline V and J ends were trimmed by 0 bases and 7 bases, with 11 bases remaining between them. The CDR3 here is CASSVATRGNEQFF. In DNA form, the CDR3 reads TGTGCCAGCAGCGTAGCCACTAGAGGTAATGAGCAGTTCTTC. Combining the CDR3 with reference TRBV9 and TRBJ2-1 gives the whole variable domain DSGVTQTPKHLITATGQRVTLRCSPRSGDLSVYWYQQSLDQGLQFLIQYYNGEERAKGNILERFSAQQFPDLHSELNLSSLELGDSALYFCASSVATRGNEQFFGPGTRLTVL.

This clone appeared once. The rearrangement links TRBV15 to TRBJ1-1, with unresolved D. The CDR3 has 15 residues. CDR1 is LNHNV, CDR2 YYDKDF, per germline (reference sequence). Between the trimmed V and J ends, which lost 1 base and 1 base, there was a span of 10 bases. CDR3 bases: TGTGCCACCAGCAGAGGCGAGGGAAGGAACACTGAAGCTTTCTTT. Its translation: CATSRGEGRNTEAFF.

The CDR3 region is CASSAHQPSGGVETQYF. The CDR3 DNA reads TGTGCCAGCAGTGCCCATCAACCTAGCGGGGGGGTGGAGACCCAGTACTTC. The chain has TRBV27 and TRBJ2-5; 12 bases align to TRBD2. The CDR3 runs to 17 residues. Germline V CDR1 and CDR2: MNHEY, SMNVEV (reference sequence). With V trimmed by 5 bases and J by 5 bases, 12 bases remained unmatched.

This clone was recorded a few times. The V gene is TRBV29-1, the J gene TRBJ2-2, with TRBD1 as a possible D gene (5 bases). CDR3 length: 14 residues. The ends were cut back, 4 bases at V and 4 bases at J, with 13 bases in the middle. The germline V gene encodes CDR1 SQVTM and CDR2 ANQGSEA. The CDR3 protein is CSVGMGLSTGELFF. For the CDR3, the DNA is TGCAGCGTTGGGATGGGGCTCAGCACCGGGGAGCTGTTTTTT.

This chain links TRBV28 with TRBJ2-7, with D unclear. Germline lookup yields CDR1 MDHEN and CDR2 SYDVKM. The CDR3 has 12 residues. Trimming removed 2 bases at V and 6 bases at J, with 8 bases between. The CDR3 reads CASSLTWAEQYF. The CDR3 bases are TGTGCCAGCAGTTTAACGTGGGCCGAGCAGTACTTC. The whole variable domain, remainder taken from reference TRBV28 and TRBJ2-7, is DVKVTQSSRYLVKRTGEKVFLECVQDMDHENMFWYRQDPGLGLRLIYFSYDVKMKEKGDIPEGYSVSREKKERFSLILESASTNQTSMYLCASSLTWAEQYFGPGTRLTVT.

For this clone: At the DNA level, this CDR3 is encoded by other sequences in the same sample as well. The gene calls are TRBV30 and TRBJ2-7; the D is unclear. This CDR3 contains 12 residues. From germline, CDR1 is GTSNPN and CDR2 SVGIG (reference sequence). Between the trimmed V and J ends, which lost 0 bases and 4 bases, there was a span of 7 bases. DNA of the CDR3: TGTGCCTGGAGTGTACTGAGTTACGAGCAGTACTTC. This translates into CAWSVLSYEQYF.